One sample yielded the 11 T cell receptor beta chains listed below, sequenced in a study of T-cell memory formation after mild COVID-19. TCRdb re-analysed the 5' RACE reads in MiXCR, keeping a single row per CDR3 protein. Here the sample spans about 160,000 distinct CDR3 sequences, around a third being singletons. Sequenced input: PBMCs or a T cell subset sorted from them (not recorded which). These receptors were obtained from an adult woman who had mild COVID-19 (a few samples of this study predate the infection). Cell type and time point are not known.

This rearrangement joins TRBV7-9 to TRBJ2-1; D possibly corresponds to TRBD1 (8 bases). The CDR3 covers 16 residues. V was pared by 8 bases and J by 2 bases, with 19 bases between. The germline V gene encodes CDR1 SEHNR and CDR2 FQNEAQ (reference sequence). The CDR3 reads CASGPRGRGTYNEQFF. The CDR3 DNA is TGTGCCAGCGGCCCCAGGGGGCGGGGGACCTACAATGAGCAGTTCTTC.

This clonotype was picked up a small number of times. The chain joins TRBV3-1 to TRBJ2-1; 15 bases align to TRBD2. The trim removed 3 bases at V and 9 bases at J, leaving 9 bases unmatched. The CDR3 runs to 17 residues. Germline assignment: CDR1 LGHDT and CDR2 YNNKEL (reference sequence). The CDR3: CASSHQTRTSGGVEQFF. The CDR3 DNA is TGTGCCAGCAGCCACCAAACAAGGACTAGCGGGGGGGTTGAGCAGTTCTTC.

This clonotype was picked up a small number of times. This chain connects TRBV7-9 to TRBJ2-1; no clear D gene. This CDR3 region has 13 residues. Trimming removed 4 bases at V and 4 bases at J, with 8 bases between. CDR1 is SEHNR and CDR2 is FQNEAQ in the germline V gene (reference sequence). The CDR3 DNA sequence: TGTGCCAGCAGCTCCACAGAGTACAATGAGCAGTTCTTC. This encodes CASSSTEYNEQFF.

V and J are TRBV4-3 and TRBJ2-3; 7 bases align to TRBD1. In germline, CDR1 is LGHNA, CDR2 YSLEER. The CDR3 covers 13 residues. Unmatched junction bases numbered 5, after V lost 8 bases and J lost 3 bases. The CDR3 loop reads CASGLTGTDTQYF. CDR3 nucleotide sequence: TGCGCCAGCGGCCTGACAGGGACAGATACGCAGTATTTT.

The chain couples TRBV4-3 to TRBJ2-6, with D possibly being TRBD2 (6 bases). Germline CDR1 LGHNA, CDR2 YSLEER. V gave up 4 bases and J gave up 0 bases, with 13 bases separating them. The CDR3 has 17 amino acids. CDR3: CASSLAVLSSGANVLTF. Written as DNA, the CDR3 is TGCGCCAGCAGCCTAGCGGTCTTGAGCTCTGGGGCCAACGTCCTGACTTTC.

This clonotype has just a few counts. This sequence joins TRBV2 and TRBJ2-7; 8 nucleotides line up with TRBD2. The CDR3 is made up of 13 amino acids. Losses at the gene ends were 5 bases for V and 4 bases for J; bases not matched to a gene: 4. Per germline, CDR1 SNHLY and CDR2 FYNNEI. The CDR3 reads CASSLGGRYEQYF. The CDR3 region has the DNA TGTGCCAGCAGTCTTGGCGGGAGGTACGAGCAGTACTTC.

The rearrangement uses TRBV7-8 and TRBJ2-1; 11 bases fit TRBD1. This CDR3 has 15 amino acids. The V and J ends lost 5 bases and 4 bases, in that order; junction bases with no gene match: 4. Germline CDR1 is SGHVS and CDR2 is FQNEAQ. For the CDR3, the DNA is TGTGCCAGCAGCGGACAGGGGGCTCGTTACAATGAGCAGTTCTTC. Amino acids: CASSGQGARYNEQFF.

The V call is TRBV2, the J call TRBJ1-2; TRBD1 matches at 10 bases. This CDR3 is 15 amino acids long. After removal of 5 bases from V and 4 bases from J, the junction contained 7 bases not matched to a gene. Germline V gene sequence: CDR1 SNHLY, CDR2 FYNNEI. CDR3 protein: CASSSSRDRGYGYTF. The DNA of the CDR3 is TGTGCCAGCAGTTCCAGTCGGGACAGGGGCTATGGCTACACCTTC.

This clonotype showed up just a few times. The chain recombines TRBV12-3 or TRBV12-4 with TRBJ1-2; a weak D match, TRBD1 (6 bases). The V end lost 3 bases, the J end lost 2 bases, and 10 bases lay between the germline ends. This CDR3 spans 14 amino acids. This CDR3 is CASSFADRNYGYTF. The CDR3 DNA reads TGTGCCAGCAGTTTTGCCGACAGGAACTATGGCTACACCTTC.

This sequence joins TRBV4-2 and TRBJ2-3; 7 nucleotides align to TRBD2. The germline gives CDR1 LGHNA, CDR2 YNFKEQ. V trimming: 1 base; J trimming: 1 base; junction bases outside the gene matches: 5. The CDR3 runs 16 residues. CDR3 DNA sequence: TGTGCCAGCAGCCAAGTTGGGCGGGAGCGCACAGATACGCAGTATTTT. Translation: CASSQVGRERTDTQYF.

The chain couples TRBV5-1 to TRBJ2-2; D is unresolved. The germline gives CDR1 SGHRS, CDR2 YFSETQ. V lost 0 bases and J lost 0, with 6 bases in between. There are 15 residues in the CDR3. The CDR3 DNA is TGCGCCAGCAGCTTGGACCAATCGAACACCGGGGAGCTGTTTTTT. The encoded protein is CASSLDQSNTGELFF.